A single sample gave rise to the 3 T cell receptor beta chains below, sequenced in a study of shared clonotypes between healthy human individuals. The data were produced by immunoSEQ multiplex PCR, yet TCRdb's version contains in-frame clones alone and is incomplete. This sample has about 1 million clones, with under 80% found just once. Sequencing used memory CD4+ T cells sorted from blood. Subset of the sample: CD45RA-negative fraction. Receptors were obtained from a man in his late teens or twenties in good health.

This chain links TRBV10-1 with TRBJ2-4; a weak D match, TRBD1 (6 bases). Trimming took 2 bases from V and 6 from J, leaving 11 bases between them. This CDR3 is 14 amino acids long. CDR1 WNHNN and CDR2 SYGVQD come from the germline V gene (reference sequence). CDR3 coding DNA: TGCGCCAGCAGTGAGGGGGGCGCCTTAAACATTCAGTACTTC. Translated: CASSEGGALNIQYF.

This chain joins TRBV4-1 and TRBJ2-7; D gene unclear. CDR1 is MGHRA and CDR2 is YSYEKL in the germline V gene. Trimming cost V 0 bases and J 9 bases, with 18 bases left between them. This CDR3 region has 15 residues. CDR3 in amino acids: CASSQEGNQAVRQYF. The CDR3 coding sequence is TGCGCCAGCAGCCAAGAGGGTAACCAAGCTGTGAGGCAGTACTTC.

A remark on this clone: This sample also contains other DNA sequences that code for the same CDR3. This CDR3 is CASSLSLAGGPGDTQYF. In DNA form, the CDR3 reads TGTGCCAGCAGCTTATCACTAGCGGGAGGGCCCGGAGATACGCAGTATTTT. The J gene is TRBJ2-3, the V gene TRBV11-2; 13 bases map to TRBD2. The length of the CDR3 is 17 residues. With 2 bases clipped from V and 5 bases from J, the junction kept 7 bases outside the gene matches. CDR1 is SGHAT, CDR2 FQNNGV, per germline.